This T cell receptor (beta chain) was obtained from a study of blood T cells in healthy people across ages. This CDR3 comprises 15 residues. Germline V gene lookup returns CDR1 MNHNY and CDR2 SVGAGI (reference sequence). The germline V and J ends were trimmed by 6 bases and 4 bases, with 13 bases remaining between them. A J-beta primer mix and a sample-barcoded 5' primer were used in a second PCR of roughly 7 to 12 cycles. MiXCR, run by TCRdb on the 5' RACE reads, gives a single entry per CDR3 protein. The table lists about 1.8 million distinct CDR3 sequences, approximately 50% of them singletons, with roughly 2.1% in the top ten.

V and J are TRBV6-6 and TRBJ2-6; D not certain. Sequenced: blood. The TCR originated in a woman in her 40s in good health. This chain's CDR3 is CASSPQRPGANVLTF. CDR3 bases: TGTGCCAGCAGCCCTCAGCGTCCCGGGGCCAACGTCCTGACTTTC.